This T cell receptor beta chain was recorded in a study of response to subunit inactivated influenza vaccine. One entry per CDR3 protein, called by TCRdb with MiXCR from the RT-PCR reads. This sample has about 520,000 distinct CDR3 sequences, with around 25% found just once. Remarks on this clonotype: What it recognizes is unknown.

Findings and caveats of the study: The authors suggested that every seasonal influenza vaccination recruits few new T cells.

Germline CDR1 and CDR2: SGHRS and YFSETQ. J gave up 6 bases and V 0 bases, and 8 bases lay outside the gene matches. CDR3 length equals 15 residues. This receptor was obtained from a man aged 45 to 65 who received an inactivated influenza vaccine. The chain carries TRBV5-1 and TRBJ2-7; 8 positions agree with TRBD2. The sample consisted of CD4+ T cells sorted from PBMCs, taken less than 6 days after vaccination. CDR3 in amino acids: CASSLGWREDGEQYF. CDR3 in DNA: TGCGCCAGCAGCTTGGGTTGGCGGGAGGACGGCGAGCAGTACTTC.